The 10 T cell receptor beta chains in this list originate from one sample, sequenced in a study of blood T cells in healthy people across ages. The second PCR ran about 6 to 11 cycles with a sample-barcoded 5' primer and J-beta primers. TCRdb used MiXCR to reprocess the 5' RACE reads, holding one entry per CDR3 protein. The data show 700,000 or so distinct CDR3 sequences, approximately 40% seen once. Material: blood. Receptors were obtained from a man older than 75 in good health.

The chain carries TRBV5-1 and TRBJ1-2; weak D call: TRBD1 (6 bases). There are 15 residues in the CDR3. V was cut by 6 bases and J by 4 bases, with 19 bases left in between. The germline CDR1 and CDR2 sequences are SGHRS and YFSETQ. The CDR3 here is CASTRLQGGSYGYTF. CDR3 bases: TGCGCCAGCACTCGCCTACAGGGAGGCAGCTATGGCTACACCTTC.

About this clonotype itself: The germline gene is not matched at one end of the junction; a read error may be the cause. The chain carries TRBV7-2 and TRBJ2-7, with TRBD2 matching 8 bases. The CDR3 sequence is 14 residues long. Germline-derived CDR1 and CDR2 are SGHTA and FQGNSA. The CDR3 nucleotides read TGTGCCAGCACCTACCGGGGGGGAGTGGGCGAGCAATACTTC. It is translated as CASTYRGGVGEQYF. Using reference TRBV7-2 and TRBJ2-7 for the parts outside the CDR3, the full variable domain is GAGVSQSPSNKVTEKGKDVELRCDPISGHTALYWYRQSLGQGLEFLIYFQGNSAPDKSGLPSDRFSAERTGGSVSTLTIQRTQQEDSAVYLCASTYRGGVGEQYFGPGTRLTVT.

This clonotype was counted a few times. The chain recombines TRBV6-1 with TRBJ1-2, with D unclear. Germline V CDR1 and CDR2: MNHNS, SASEGT. V shed 1 base and J shed 8 bases, with 8 bases lying between them. This CDR3 has 12 amino acids. CDR3 nucleotide sequence: TGTGCCAGCAGTGAAGTCAGTGGGGGCTACACCTTC. Protein product: CASSEVSGGYTF.

The chain couples TRBV4-2 to TRBJ1-5; unclear D gene. Germline assignment: CDR1 LGHNA and CDR2 YNFKEQ. With 0 bases removed from V and 5 bases from J, the gap between germline ends came to 14 bases. The CDR3 sequence is 16 residues long. In nucleotides, the CDR3 is TGTGCCAGCAGCCAAGATCCCGGGAAGGTTTATCAGCCCCAGCATTTT. Translation gives CASSQDPGKVYQPQHF.

This clonotype turned up a few times. The V call is TRBV6-5, the J call TRBJ2-3; D uncertain. The CDR3 totals 13 residues. V dropped 5 bases and J dropped 7 bases, with 13 bases sitting between them. The germline V gene has CDR1 MNHEY and CDR2 SVGAGI. The DNA of the CDR3 is TGTGCCAGCAGTGGGGTCATCAGAAATACGCAGTATTTT. Translating it yields CASSGVIRNTQYF.

The chain links TRBV12-5 to TRBJ2-1; TRBD2 matches 8 bases. The CDR3 has 20 amino acids. Per germline, CDR1 LGHNT and CDR2 FRNRAP. V shed 1 base and J 1 base; nucleotides not matched to a gene: 15. CDR3 in DNA: TGTGCTAGTGGTTTGGGATTTGGCCTAGCGGGCGGCGGGTCCTACAATGAGCAGTTCTTC. Translating it yields CASGLGFGLAGGGSYNEQFF.

The V gene is TRBV6-6, the J gene TRBJ2-7; D gene ambiguous. The DNA end lines up better with TRBJ2-5; the J call may be wrong. The CDR3 totals 14 residues. Germline assignment: CDR1 MNHNY and CDR2 SVGAGI (reference sequence). The CDR3 nucleotides read TGTGCCAGCAGCCCGGGCCCCCCCGGTGGGACCCAGTACTTC. Translated, it gives CASSPGPPGGTQYF.

This clonotype was seen more than once but under ten times. V is TRBV24-1 and J is TRBJ2-1; D possibly corresponds to TRBD2 (6 bases). The CDR3 is made up of 14 amino acids. Germline V CDR1 and CDR2: KGHDR, SFDVKD. V was trimmed by 4 bases and J by 10 bases, leaving 16 bases between them. The CDR3 loop reads CATSDYGAGREQFF. The CDR3 DNA is TGTGCCACCAGTGACTATGGCGCTGGGAGGGAGCAGTTCTTC.

This sequence joins TRBV20-1 and TRBJ1-4, with D possibly matching TRBD1 (5 bases). CDR3 length: 14 amino acids. From germline, CDR1 is DFQATT and CDR2 SNEGSKA (reference sequence). Between the trimmed V and J ends, which lost 0 bases and 8 bases, there was a span of 13 bases. In DNA, the CDR3 is TGCAGTGCTAGAGATCGGACCCGACAGGAAAAACTGTTTTTT. It translates to CSARDRTRQEKLFF.

The chain carries TRBV7-2 and TRBJ2-7; 9 nucleotides match TRBD2. The J segment lost 7 bases and the V segment lost 3 bases, leaving 7 bases of the junction unmatched. The CDR3 extends over 14 amino acids. Germline values: CDR1 SGHTA, CDR2 FQGNSA. The chain's CDR3 is CASSFSGSGNEQYF. In DNA, the CDR3 is TGTGCCAGCAGCTTTAGCGGGAGTGGAAATGAGCAGTACTTC.